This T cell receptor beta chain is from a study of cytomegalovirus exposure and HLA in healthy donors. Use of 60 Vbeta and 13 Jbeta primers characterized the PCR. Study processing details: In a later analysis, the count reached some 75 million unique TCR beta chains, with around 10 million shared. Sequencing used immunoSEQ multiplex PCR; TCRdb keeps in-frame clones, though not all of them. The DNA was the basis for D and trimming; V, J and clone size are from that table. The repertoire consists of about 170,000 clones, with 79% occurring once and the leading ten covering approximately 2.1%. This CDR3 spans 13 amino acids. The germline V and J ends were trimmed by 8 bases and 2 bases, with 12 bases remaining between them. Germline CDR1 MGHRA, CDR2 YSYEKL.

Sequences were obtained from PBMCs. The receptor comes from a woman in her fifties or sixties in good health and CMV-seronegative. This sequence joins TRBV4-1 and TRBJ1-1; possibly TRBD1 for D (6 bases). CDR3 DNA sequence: TGCGCCAGCGCCGGACAGATAAACACTGAAGCTTTCTTT. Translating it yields CASAGQINTEAFF.